Below, 28 T cell receptor beta chains from the same sample are listed, as sequenced in a study of cytomegalovirus exposure and HLA in healthy donors. With 60 Vbeta and 13 Jbeta primers, the PCR was carried out. Assay: immunoSEQ multiplex PCR; the TCRdb copy retains only in-frame clones and omits some. The table lists about 140,000 clones, roughly 80% of them singletons. Material for sequencing was PBMCs. The receptors here all came from a woman between 45 and 60 years old in good health and CMV-seropositive.

This clone was counted a few times. This chain joins TRBV4-3 and TRBJ2-1; TRBD2 aligns across 9 bases. The ends lost 0 bases at V and 5 bases at J; junction bases unmatched: 8. CDR1 and CDR2 from the germline V gene are LGHNA and YSLEER. The CDR3 runs 17 residues. CDR3 DNA sequence: TGCGCCAGCAGCCAAGATAGCCTAGCGGGGAGGAACAATGAGCAGTTCTTC. Amino acid sequence: CASSQDSLAGRNNEQFF.

This clone was counted a single time. V gene TRBV4-3 combines with J gene TRBJ2-5; D may be TRBD1 (5 bases). The length of the CDR3 is 13 residues. The ends were cut back, 5 bases at V and 5 bases at J, with 12 bases in the middle. Germline V CDR1 and CDR2: LGHNA, YSLEER. Here the CDR3 DNA reads TGCGCCAGCAGCGCAACAGGTCGGGAGACCCAGTACTTC. Translated, it gives CASSATGRETQYF.

This clone was seen a few times. The germline gene is not matched at one end of the junction; a read error may be the cause. The chain is built from TRBV7-7 and TRBJ2-1; D not resolved. CDR1 and CDR2 from the germline V gene are SSHAT and FNYEAQ (reference sequence). The CDR3 runs to 16 residues. Written as DNA, the CDR3 is TGTGCTAGCAGCGACCCTCTTAGGAGCTCCTACAATGAGCAGTTCTTC. It codes for CASSDPLRSSYNEQFF.

V is TRBV7-8 and J is TRBJ2-2; TRBD1 is a possible D gene (6 bases). The germline V and J ends were trimmed by 6 bases and 5 bases, with 13 bases remaining between them. The germline CDR1 and CDR2 sequences are SGHVS and FQNEAQ. The CDR3 length is 14 residues. The CDR3 region is CASRTGTQTGELFF. In nucleotides, the CDR3 is TGTGCCAGCAGAACCGGGACACAAACCGGGGAGCTGTTTTTT.

The gene calls are TRBV12-5 and TRBJ2-2, with a possible D match to TRBD1 (6 bases). This CDR3 spans 17 amino acids. Trimming left V 2 bases short and J 0 bases short, with 13 bases between. Germline values: CDR1 LGHNT, CDR2 FRNRAP. CDR3 bases: TGTGCTAGTGGTTTGAGTTATACAGGGACGAACACCGGGGAGCTGTTTTTT. Its translation: CASGLSYTGTNTGELFF.

V is TRBV7-9 and J is TRBJ1-1; the D is unclear. The V and J ends lost 4 bases and 1 base respectively, with 10 bases between them. The CDR3 is 14 amino acids. The germline gives CDR1 SEHNR, CDR2 FQNEAQ (reference sequence). CDR3 DNA sequence: TGTGCCAGCAGCTCCCCCCGGGAGAACACTGAAGCTTTCTTT. Translated, it gives CASSSPRENTEAFF.

This sequence joins TRBV29-1 and TRBJ2-6, with D perhaps TRBD1 (6 bases). Germline loops: CDR1 SQVTM, CDR2 ANQGSEA. Trimming stripped 3 bases from V and 0 bases from J, with 12 bases between. The CDR3 consists of 16 residues. Here the CDR3 DNA reads TGCAGCGTTGAGGGGGCCGCAGGCTCTGGGGCCAACGTCCTGACTTTC. It is translated as CSVEGAAGSGANVLTF.

This chain connects TRBV2 to TRBJ2-3; a possible D gene is TRBD2 (5 bases). Trimming pared 2 bases from V and 0 bases from J, leaving 15 bases between. This CDR3 is 17 amino acids long. The germline CDR1 and CDR2 sequences are SNHLY and FYNNEI. DNA for the CDR3: TGTGCCAGCAGTGAAACAATGAGCGGCCCTAGCACAGATACGCAGTATTTT. It specifies CASSETMSGPSTDTQYF.

The J gene is TRBJ2-1, the V gene TRBV19; a possible D gene is TRBD2 (6 bases). Germline assignment: CDR1 LNHDA and CDR2 SQIVND (reference sequence). CDR3 length: 14 residues. The V and J ends lost 10 bases and 8 bases respectively, with 21 bases between them. The CDR3 DNA is TGTGCCACCCAGGAGGGTCCGGGGCCGGATGAGCAGTTCTTC. Protein product: CATQEGPGPDEQFF.

J is TRBJ1-5 and V is TRBV19, with unresolved D. V was trimmed by 3 bases and J by 10 bases, leaving 13 bases between them. CDR3 length: 13 amino acids. Germline CDR1 is LNHDA and CDR2 is SQIVND (reference sequence). In DNA form, the CDR3 reads TGTGCCAGTAGTATGCACAGTTACGGCCCCCAGCATTTT. This codes for CASSMHSYGPQHF.

In DNA form, the CDR3 reads TGTGCCAGCGGGGGGGAGACCCAGTACTTC. This codes for CASGGETQYF. The chain joins TRBV28 to TRBJ2-5, with TRBD2 as a possible D gene (6 bases). Germline assignment: CDR1 MDHEN and CDR2 SYDVKM. Trimming cost V 8 bases and J 5 bases, with 6 bases left between them. This CDR3 comprises 10 residues.

This rearrangement joins TRBV9 to TRBJ2-2, with TRBD2 matching over 9 bases. The CDR3 totals 17 residues. CDR1 and CDR2 from the germline V gene are SGDLS and YYNGEE. The V segment lost 0 bases and the J segment 1 base; nucleotides outside the gene matches: 4. The CDR3 bases are TGTGCCAGCAGCGTAGGAGCGGGGGGTTTGAACACCGGGGAGCTGTTTTTT. This sequence encodes CASSVGAGGLNTGELFF.

The CDR3 reads CASSLFLRAPVGISYGYTF. CDR3 sequence (DNA): TGTGCCAGCAGTTTATTCCTCAGGGCTCCGGTGGGGATTAGCTATGGCTACACCTTC. V and J are TRBV28 and TRBJ1-2; weak D call: TRBD1 (5 bases). The CDR3 spans 19 residues. CDR1 is MDHEN, CDR2 SYDVKM, per germline. Trimming shortened V by 1 base and J by 4 bases, and 25 bases separated the two germline ends.

The chain carries TRBV9 and TRBJ2-3; D possibly corresponds to TRBD2 (6 bases). The CDR3 length is 14 residues. The V end was cut by 3 bases, the J end by 3 bases, with 11 bases between. Germline CDR1 reads SGDLS; CDR2 reads YYNGEE. CDR3 sequence (DNA): TGTGCCAGCAGCGGAACGGGGGTTACAGATACGCAGTATTTT. Translation gives CASSGTGVTDTQYF.

The V and J genes are TRBV5-5 and TRBJ2-3; a possible D gene is TRBD1 (7 bases). Per the germline V gene, CDR1 is SGHKS and CDR2 is YYEKEE (reference sequence). Deletions cut 3 bases from V and 5 bases from J, with 25 bases between. The CDR3 extends over 18 amino acids. The CDR3 coding sequence is TGTGCCAGCAGCTATAATCTACAGGGGAGAGGGGGGATAGATACGCAGTATTTT. Amino acids: CASSYNLQGRGGIDTQYF.

The J gene is TRBJ2-7, the V gene TRBV18; D may be TRBD1 (6 bases). CDR3 size: 15 residues. The V end was cut by 1 base, the J end by 2 bases, with 12 bases between. Germline V gene sequence: CDR1 KGHSH, CDR2 LQKENI. CDR3 region: CASSPQGAGAYEQYF. DNA of the CDR3: TGTGCCAGCTCACCACAAGGGGCAGGGGCCTACGAGCAGTACTTC.

The chain employs TRBV9 and TRBJ2-3; 10 bases align to TRBD2. Germline V CDR1 and CDR2: SGDLS, YYNGEE. V was pared by 2 bases and J by 5 bases, with 5 bases of the junction left unmatched. This CDR3 has 15 amino acids. The CDR3 nucleotides are TGTGCCAGCAGCGTCGTAGCGGGGGGCGTAGATACGCAGTATTTT. This codes for CASSVVAGGVDTQYF.

V gene TRBV10-1 combines with J gene TRBJ2-7, with D hard to call. The CDR3 totals 12 residues. Germline V gives CDR1 WNHNN, CDR2 SYGVQD (reference sequence). Trimming left V 9 bases short and J 2 bases short, with 11 bases between. CDR3 amino acids: CASYWSPYEQYF. In DNA, the CDR3 is TGCGCCAGTTACTGGAGTCCCTACGAGCAGTACTTC.

CDR3 in amino acids: CASISQGGGNQPQHF. As DNA, the CDR3 is TGTGCCAGCATCTCCCAGGGTGGGGGCAATCAGCCCCAGCATTTT. V and J are TRBV28 and TRBJ1-5; D is possibly TRBD1 (5 bases). The V gene lost 7 bases and the J gene lost 2 bases, with 15 bases spanning the gap. From germline, CDR1 is MDHEN and CDR2 SYDVKM. The length of the CDR3 is 15 residues.

The chain is built from TRBV19 and TRBJ1-4; no reliable D call. Germline CDR1 and CDR2: LNHDA and SQIVND (reference sequence). Trimming cost V 5 bases and J 5 bases, with 12 bases left between them. This CDR3 is 14 amino acids long. As DNA, the CDR3 is TGTGCCAGTAGTCCCCAATCCCAGAATGAAAAACTGTTTTTT. Protein sequence: CASSPQSQNEKLFF.

The rearrangement uses TRBV13 and TRBJ2-3; 7 positions agree with TRBD2. The CDR3 totals 16 residues. With V trimmed by 6 bases and J by 7 bases, 16 bases remained unmatched. The V gene's germline CDR1 is PRHDT and CDR2 FYEKMQ (reference sequence). The CDR3 sequence is CASRPILAFPENTQYF. The CDR3 DNA sequence: TGTGCCAGCAGGCCGATACTAGCGTTCCCTGAGAATACGCAGTATTTT.

The chain employs TRBV5-1 and TRBJ2-1; TRBD1 matches 9 bases. V was clipped by 0 bases and J by 6 bases; unmatched bases: 7. CDR3 length equals 16 residues. CDR1 and CDR2 from the germline V gene are SGHRS and YFSETQ. Here the CDR3 DNA reads TGCGCCAGCAGCTTGGCCGGGACAGGGTACGGCAATGAGCAGTTCTTC. Amino acids: CASSLAGTGYGNEQFF. The variable domain in full, with the rest retrieved from reference TRBV5-1 and TRBJ2-1, is KAGVTQTPRYLIKTRGQQVTLSCSPISGHRSVSWYQQTPGQGLQFLFEYFSETQRNKGNFPGRFSGRQFSNSRSEMNVSTLELGDSALYLCASSLAGTGYGNEQFFGPGTRLTVL.

Of note for this clone: The germline gene is not matched at one end of the junction; a read error may be the cause. The genes are TRBV19 and TRBJ2-1; 14 bases are shared with TRBD2. The CDR3 covers 13 residues. Germline CDR1 LNHDA, CDR2 SQIVND (reference sequence). CDR3 nucleotides: TGTGCCAGTCGCGGACTAGCGGGGGGTGGGTCAATCTTC. It translates to CASRGLAGGGSIF.

This chain uses TRBV7-2 with TRBJ1-1, with D unclear. Germline V gene lookup returns CDR1 SGHTA and CDR2 FQGNSA. V was shortened by 4 bases and J by 0 bases, with 9 bases between the two germline ends. This CDR3 is 14 amino acids long. This CDR3 is CASSSQMMNTEAFF. DNA of the CDR3: TGTGCCAGCAGCTCCCAGATGATGAACACTGAAGCTTTCTTT.

This sequence joins TRBV28 and TRBJ2-7; 8 positions agree with TRBD1. V shed 7 bases, J shed 2 bases, and the junction held 7 bases outside the gene matches. Germline loops: CDR1 MDHEN, CDR2 SYDVKM. The CDR3 sequence is 14 residues long. CDR3 protein: CASTPDRVAYEQYF. Here the CDR3 DNA reads TGTGCCAGCACCCCGGACAGGGTGGCCTACGAGCAGTACTTC. Drawing the rest from reference TRBV28 and TRBJ2-7, the complete variable domain is DVKVTQSSRYLVKRTGEKVFLECVQDMDHENMFWYRQDPGLGLRLIYFSYDVKMKEKGDIPEGYSVSREKKERFSLILESASTNQTSMYLCASTPDRVAYEQYFGPGTRLTVT.

The chain uses TRBV7-9 and TRBJ1-4; 9 bases align to TRBD1. The CDR3 has 13 amino acids. J gave up 8 bases and V 5 bases, and 3 bases lay outside the gene matches. CDR1 and CDR2 from the germline V gene are SEHNR and FQNEAQ (reference sequence). The CDR3 loop reads CASSPTGGEKLFF. The DNA of the CDR3 is TGTGCCAGCAGCCCAACAGGGGGCGAAAAACTGTTTTTT. Full variable domain (missing parts from reference TRBV7-9 and TRBJ1-4): DTGVSQNPRHKITKRGQNVTFRCDPISEHNRLYWYRQTLGQGPEFLTYFQNEAQLEKSRLLSDRFSAERPKGSFSTLEIQRTEQGDSAMYLCASSPTGGEKLFFGSGTQLSVL.

This chain connects TRBV4-3 to TRBJ1-2; 10 bases map to TRBD1. The length of the CDR3 is 14 residues. The germline gives CDR1 LGHNA, CDR2 YSLEER. V lost 4 bases and J lost 7; bases outside the gene matches: 6. The CDR3 DNA follows: TGCGCCAGCAGCCCCCGACAGGGGGCCGCTGGCTACACCTTC. Translating it yields CASSPRQGAAGYTF.

J is TRBJ2-5 and V is TRBV6-5, with 7 bases that match TRBD2. The closer fit of TRBJ2-7 to the DNA end suggests the J call may be wrong. CDR1 and CDR2 from the germline V gene are MNHEY and SVGAGI. The CDR3 consists of 14 residues. In nucleotides, the CDR3 is TGTGCCAGCAGTTATAGGCGGGGGAGCTACGAGCAGTACTTC. Translating gives CASSYRRGSYEQYF.